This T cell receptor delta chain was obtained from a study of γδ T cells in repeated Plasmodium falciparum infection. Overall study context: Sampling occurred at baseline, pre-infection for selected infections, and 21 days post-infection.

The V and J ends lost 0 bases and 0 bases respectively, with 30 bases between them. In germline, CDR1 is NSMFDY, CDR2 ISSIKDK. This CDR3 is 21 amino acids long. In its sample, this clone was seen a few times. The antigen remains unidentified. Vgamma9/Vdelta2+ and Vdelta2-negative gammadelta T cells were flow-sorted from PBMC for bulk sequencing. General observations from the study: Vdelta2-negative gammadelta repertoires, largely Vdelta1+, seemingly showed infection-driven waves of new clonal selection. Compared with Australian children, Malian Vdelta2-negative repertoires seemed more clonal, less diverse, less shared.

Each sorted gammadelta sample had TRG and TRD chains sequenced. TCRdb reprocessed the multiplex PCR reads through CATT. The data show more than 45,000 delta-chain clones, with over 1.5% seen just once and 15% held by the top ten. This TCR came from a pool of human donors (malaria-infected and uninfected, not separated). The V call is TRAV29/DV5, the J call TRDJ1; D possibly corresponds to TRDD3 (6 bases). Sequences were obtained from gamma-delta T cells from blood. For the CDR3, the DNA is TGTGCAGCAAGCGCGCCTACGCCCGTGGGGGCTTGTTGGGGATACACCGATAAACTCATCTTT. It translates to CAASAPTPVGACWGYTDKLIF.